The clone carrying this T cell receptor (beta chain) was seen ten or more times. No antigen is known for it. The V gene end was trimmed by 6 bases and the J gene end by 6 bases; junction bases not matched to a gene: 3. The CDR3 runs 12 residues. Unique molecular identifiers were used to barcode this TCRbeta library. From the PCR reads, TCRdb called clonotypes with MiXCR, one entry per CDR3 protein. The sample has some 300,000 distinct CDR3 sequences; less than 9.5% are singletons. This entry belongs to a study of T-cell reconstitution after alpha-beta-depleted transplantation in children. General observations from the study: Diversity and T-cell counts at one year after transplant derived mostly from new T cells.

The sequencing used peripheral blood, collected 360 days after TCRalphabeta/CD19-depleted stem cell transplant. This TCR was recovered from a female patient between 2 and 15 years old who had a stem cell transplant for Fanconi anemia, so the T cells may come from the graft donor. The chain employs TRBV12-3 or TRBV12-4 and TRBJ1-2; 8 bases are a match to TRBD1. This CDR3 is CASRVTGDGYTF. The DNA of the CDR3 is TGTGCCAGCAGAGTGACAGGGGATGGCTACACCTTC.